This T cell receptor (beta chain) was sequenced for a study of blood T cell repertoires in COVID-19. Across the study: T cells, B-cell-depleted T cells, or PBMCs supplied cDNA or gDNA.

The repertoire was sequenced with immunoSEQ multiplex PCR; TCRdb's copy has only in-frame clones and lacks some. The sample holds about 200,000 clones; 89% are singletons and the top ten take 3.5% to 4.5%. CDR1 is SGHRS, CDR2 YFSETQ, per germline. Trimming at V came to 10 bases and at J to 3 bases, leaving 6 bases not matched to a gene. The CDR3 totals 13 residues. All enrollees were about 18 to 95 years old and from 25 or so US areas. The TCR comes from a woman aged 25 to 39 with acute COVID-19. The rearrangement uses TRBV5-1 and TRBJ2-2, with 7 bases lining up with TRBD2. The specimen was PBMCs or T cells enriched from blood (not recorded which). The CDR3 sequence: CAAGAGHTGELFF. CDR3 DNA sequence: TGCGCCGCTGGAGCGGGGCACACCGGGGAGCTGTTTTTT. Full variable domain (remainder filled in from reference TRBV5-1 and TRBJ2-2): KAGVTQTPRYLIKTRGQQVTLSCSPISGHRSVSWYQQTPGQGLQFLFEYFSETQRNKGNFPGRFSGRQFSNSRSEMNVSTLELGDSALYLCAAGAGHTGELFFGEGSRLTVL.